These 24 T cell receptor beta chains originate from one sample sequenced in a study of shared clonotypes between healthy human individuals. Generated by immunoSEQ multiplex PCR, the TCRdb table keeps only in-frame clones and is missing some. The table shows 450,000 to 650,000 clones, with around 78% occurring only once. The sequencing input was PBMCs. The receptors stem from a woman aged 40 to 50 in good health. Some clones in this sample may be carry-over from other donors' samples.

The chain recombines TRBV6-1 with TRBJ2-3; a possible D gene is TRBD2 (5 bases). Germline V gene lookup returns CDR1 MNHNS and CDR2 SASEGT. The V end was cut by 0 bases, the J end by 4 bases, with 17 bases between. The CDR3 totals 17 residues. The CDR3 spells CASSEAGTSSYPDTQYF. The CDR3 coding sequence is TGTGCCAGCAGTGAAGCGGGCACTAGTTCCTACCCAGATACGCAGTATTTT.

V is TRBV5-4 and J is TRBJ1-4; TRBD1 is a possible D gene (6 bases). In germline, CDR1 is SGHNT, CDR2 YYREEE (reference sequence). V lost 0 bases and J 6 bases, leaving 15 bases between the germline ends. This CDR3 contains 16 residues. The CDR3 here is CASSLDGGRLHEKLFF. The CDR3 DNA sequence: TGTGCCAGCAGCTTGGACGGGGGGCGGTTACATGAAAAACTGTTTTTT.

The chain carries TRBV7-9 and TRBJ2-1; 10 nucleotides match TRBD2. Trimming removed 3 bases from V and 9 bases from J; junction bases left unmatched: 14. The length of the CDR3 is 17 residues. Germline-derived CDR1 and CDR2 are SEHNR and FQNEAQ (reference sequence). In DNA form, the CDR3 reads TGTGCCAGCAGCTTTACTAGCGGGACGGCGTGGGAGCTTGAGCAGTTCTTC. It codes for CASSFTSGTAWELEQFF.

The chain employs TRBV19 and TRBJ2-5, with 7 bases that match TRBD2. Per germline, CDR1 LNHDA and CDR2 SQIVND (reference sequence). Trimming cost V 1 base and J 3 bases; bases outside gene matches: 5. This CDR3 contains 15 residues. The CDR3 DNA is TGTGCCAGTAGTATAGGAGGGAGGGCAGAAGAGACCCAGTACTTC. Translated: CASSIGGRAEETQYF.

This clone turned up a few times. The chain combines TRBV9 with TRBJ2-1; TRBD1 is a possible D gene (6 bases). The CDR3 totals 15 residues. Germline CDR1 reads SGDLS; CDR2 reads YYNGEE. Trimming cost V 3 bases and J 8 bases, with 18 bases left between them. The CDR3 protein is CASSGRTAERDEQFF. In DNA form, the CDR3 reads TGTGCCAGCAGCGGACGGACAGCCGAGAGGGATGAGCAGTTCTTC.

This clone was seen once. The V call is TRBV4-3, the J call TRBJ2-1, with D unclear. This CDR3 has 18 amino acids. The V end was cut by 1 base, the J end by 0 bases, with 16 bases between. From germline, CDR1 is LGHNA and CDR2 YSLEER. The DNA of the CDR3 is TGCGCCAGCAGCCAAGTCCGCCATGGGGAAATCTCCTACAATGAGCAGTTCTTC. Amino acids: CASSQVRHGEISYNEQFF.

The sample holds a few counts of this clone. This rearrangement joins TRBV7-9 to TRBJ2-7; D is undetermined. Per the germline V gene, CDR1 is SEHNR and CDR2 is FQNEAQ (reference sequence). Trimming shortened V by 5 bases and J by 12 bases, and 17 bases separated the two germline ends. The CDR3 spans 12 residues. This CDR3 reads CASSLDMSSSYF. In nucleotides, the CDR3 is TGTGCCAGCAGCCTAGACATGTCCTCCTCGTACTTC.

The rearrangement links TRBV27 to TRBJ1-2; no reliable D call. CDR3 size: 13 residues. V was clipped by 2 bases and J by 8 bases, with 12 bases between them. Germline V gene sequence: CDR1 MNHEY, CDR2 SMNVEV (reference sequence). The DNA of the CDR3 is TGTGCCAGCAGTTTACACCGGTCAGCAGGCTACACCTTC. Translated: CASSLHRSAGYTF.

This clone was recorded once. Just one base apart from a much larger clone, this may be a read error. This sample also contains other DNA sequences that code for the same CDR3. The chain joins TRBV28 to TRBJ2-6; D gene ambiguous. Germline CDR1 and CDR2: MDHEN and SYDVKM. The V end lost 6 bases, the J end lost 0 bases, and 12 bases lay between the germline ends. The CDR3 is 16 residues long. CDR3 nucleotide sequence: TGTGCCAGCAGCTTGGGTACAGTCTCTGGGGCCAACGTCCTGACTTTC. It specifies CASSLGTVSGANVLTF. The entire variable domain, with the rest obtained from reference TRBV28 and TRBJ2-6, is as follows: DVKVTQSSRYLVKRTGEKVFLECVQDMDHENMFWYRQDPGLGLRLIYFSYDVKMKEKGDIPEGYSVSREKKERFSLILESASTNQTSMYLCASSLGTVSGANVLTFGAGSRLTVL.

The chain joins TRBV7-9 to TRBJ2-3, with 10 bases aligning to TRBD1. The CDR3 is 16 amino acids. J was trimmed by 3 bases and V by 6 bases; bases with no gene match: 9. Looked up from germline, CDR1 is SEHNR and CDR2 is FQNEAQ (reference sequence). The CDR3 protein is CASSTIGTGETDTQYF. CDR3 DNA: TGTGCCAGCAGTACCATAGGGACAGGGGAAACAGATACGCAGTATTTT.

The chain carries TRBV21-1 and TRBJ2-1; TRBD1 is the table's D call, not checked against the DNA. TRBV21-1 is deemed a pseudogene. The CDR3 spans 12 residues. CDR3: CASSDRINEQFF. The CDR3 coding sequence is TGTGCCAGCAGTGACAGGATCAATGAGCAGTTCTTC.

This clone was recorded at least ten times. The chain couples TRBV28 to TRBJ2-7; TRBD2 aligns across 8 bases. With 5 bases clipped from V and 1 base from J, the junction kept 7 bases outside the gene matches. Germline V gives CDR1 MDHEN, CDR2 SYDVKM. CDR3 length equals 15 residues. The CDR3 loop reads CASSPWGGGSYEQYF. The CDR3 nucleotides are TGTGCCAGCAGTCCCTGGGGCGGGGGGTCCTACGAGCAGTACTTC.

This clone showed up just once. The chain is built from TRBV11-3 and TRBJ2-1; 12 nucleotides match TRBD2. Germline CDR1 SGHNT, CDR2 YENEEA. The CDR3 loop spans 15 amino acids. Trimming took 5 bases from V and 5 from J; bases not matched to a gene: 4. CDR3 in amino acids: CASSTTSGRNNEQFF. CDR3 bases: TGTGCCAGCAGCACGACTAGCGGGAGAAACAATGAGCAGTTCTTC.

The rearrangement joins TRBV18 to TRBJ2-3; 7 bases line up with TRBD2. The V and J ends lost 1 base and 1 base, in that order; junction bases with no gene match: 8. This CDR3 contains 17 residues. CDR1 and CDR2 from the germline V gene are KGHSH and LQKENI. CDR3 DNA: TGTGCCAGCTCACCACGGGAAACGGGAGGTGGCACAGATACGCAGTATTTT. It codes for CASSPRETGGGTDTQYF.

This chain uses TRBV19 with TRBJ1-1; D unclear. The CDR3 totals 14 residues. The V end was cut by 3 bases, the J end by 1 base, with 9 bases between. Germline-derived CDR1 and CDR2 are LNHDA and SQIVND (reference sequence). The CDR3 bases are TGTGCCAGTAGTATTTGGGTGGGGAACACTGAAGCTTTCTTT. Translation: CASSIWVGNTEAFF.

The chain employs TRBV19 and TRBJ2-5, with TRBD1 identical over 8 bases. The CDR3 spans 17 residues. V lost 3 bases and J lost 0; bases outside the gene matches: 9. CDR1 and CDR2 from the germline V gene are LNHDA and SQIVND (reference sequence). The CDR3 sequence: CASSITGGMAYQETQYF. The CDR3 nucleotides read TGTGCCAGTAGTATTACAGGGGGGATGGCCTACCAAGAGACCCAGTACTTC.

The gene calls are TRBV4-1 and TRBJ2-7; D possibly matches TRBD1 or TRBD2 (5 bases each). Germline V gene sequence: CDR1 MGHRA, CDR2 YSYEKL. Trimming removed 5 bases at V and 0 bases at J, with 17 bases between. The CDR3 contains 16 residues. CDR3 in amino acids: CASSAPGRKSSYEQYF. In DNA, the CDR3 is TGCGCCAGCAGCGCCCCGGGACGTAAAAGCTCCTACGAGCAGTACTTC.

Only one count was recorded for this clone. J is TRBJ2-5 and V is TRBV6-5; D is unclear. The V and J ends lost 2 bases and 5 bases respectively, with 9 bases between them. CDR1 MNHEY and CDR2 SVGAGI come from the germline V gene. This CDR3 has 13 amino acids. Here the CDR3 reads CASSYHLQETQYF. The CDR3 nucleotides are TGTGCCAGCAGTTACCACTTACAGGAGACCCAGTACTTC.

This chain joins TRBV6-5 and TRBJ2-7, with a weak D call TRBD1 (6 bases). The CDR3 has 14 amino acids. The germline V gene encodes CDR1 MNHEY and CDR2 SVGAGI. The V and J ends lost 4 bases and 9 bases respectively, with 19 bases between them. The CDR3 is CASSSRGAEGVQYF. In nucleotides, the CDR3 is TGTGCCAGCAGTTCCCGGGGAGCCGAGGGGGTGCAGTACTTC.

The chain carries TRBV14 and TRBJ2-7; D possibly corresponds to TRBD2 (6 bases). Germline V gene lookup returns CDR1 SGHDN and CDR2 FVKESK. V lost 1 base, J lost 0 bases, and 7 bases lay in between. The CDR3 runs 14 residues. The CDR3 DNA follows: TGTGCCAGCAGCCAAGCGGGAGTCTCCTACGAGCAGTACTTC. It specifies CASSQAGVSYEQYF.

A word on this clone: The sample holds other DNA sequences that translate to the same CDR3. This chain links TRBV4-3 with TRBJ2-7; 8 nucleotides line up with TRBD1. V shed 3 bases, J shed 3 bases, and the junction held 1 base outside the gene matches. This CDR3 is built from 13 residues. Germline V gene lookup returns CDR1 LGHNA and CDR2 YSLEER. The CDR3 region is CASSQGTGYEQYF. The CDR3 DNA is TGCGCCAGCAGCCAGGGGACAGGCTACGAGCAGTACTTC.

Regarding this clone: This may stem from a read error, because a much larger clone lies one nucleotide away. Other DNA sequences in the same sample also yield this CDR3. This sequence joins TRBV19 and TRBJ2-1; TRBD2 matches at 12 bases. The CDR3 has 18 residues. Germline CDR1 and CDR2: LNHDA and SQIVND (reference sequence). The junction had 11 bases not matched to a gene; V was cut back by 3 bases and J by 5 bases. The CDR3 here is CASSMALAGGHSDNEQFF. The CDR3 nucleotides are TGTGCCAGTAGTATGGCCCTAGCGGGGGGGCATAGCGACAATGAGCAGTTCTTC.

The V call is TRBV7-6, the J call TRBJ2-2, with 8 bases that match TRBD2. Germline CDR1 is SGHVS and CDR2 is FNYEAQ. The V and J ends lost 5 bases and 3 bases, in that order; junction bases with no gene match: 8. The CDR3 totals 16 residues. The CDR3 DNA reads as TGTGCCAGCAGCCCGGCGGGAGGTGGAGACACCGGGGAGCTGTTTTTT. Protein product: CASSPAGGGDTGELFF. The entire variable domain, with the rest obtained from reference TRBV7-6 and TRBJ2-2, is as follows: GAGVSQSPRYKVTKRGQDVALRCDPISGHVSLYWYRQALGQGPEFLTYFNYEAQQDKSGLPNDRFSAERPEGSISTLTIQRTEQRDSAMYRCASSPAGGGDTGELFFGEGSRLTVL.

The CDR3 DNA is TGTGCCAGCAGTTCCGGGCCGCTCGGCCCAAGAGAGACCCAGTACTTC. The encoded protein is CASSSGPLGPRETQYF. V gene TRBV27 combines with J gene TRBJ2-5; no definite D call. The CDR3 sequence is 16 residues long. Between the trimmed V and J ends, which lost 4 bases and 4 bases, there was a span of 19 bases. The germline gives CDR1 MNHEY, CDR2 SMNVEV (reference sequence).